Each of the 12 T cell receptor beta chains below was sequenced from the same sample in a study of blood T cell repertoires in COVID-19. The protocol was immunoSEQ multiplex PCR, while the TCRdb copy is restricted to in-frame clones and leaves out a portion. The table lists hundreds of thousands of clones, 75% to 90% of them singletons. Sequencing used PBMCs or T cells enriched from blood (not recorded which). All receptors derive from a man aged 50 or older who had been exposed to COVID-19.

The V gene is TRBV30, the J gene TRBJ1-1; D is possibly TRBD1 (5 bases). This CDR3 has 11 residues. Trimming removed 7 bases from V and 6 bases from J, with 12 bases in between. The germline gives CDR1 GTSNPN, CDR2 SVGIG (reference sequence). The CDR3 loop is CAFDSYAEAFF. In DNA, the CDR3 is TGTGCCTTTGACAGTTACGCTGAAGCTTTCTTT.

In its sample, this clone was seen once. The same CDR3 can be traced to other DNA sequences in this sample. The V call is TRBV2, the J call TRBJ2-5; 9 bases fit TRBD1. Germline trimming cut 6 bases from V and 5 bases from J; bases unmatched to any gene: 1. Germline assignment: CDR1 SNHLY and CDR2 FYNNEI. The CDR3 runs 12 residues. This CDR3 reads CASSDRGETQYF. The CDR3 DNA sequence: TGTGCCAGCAGCGACAGGGGGGAGACCCAGTACTTC.

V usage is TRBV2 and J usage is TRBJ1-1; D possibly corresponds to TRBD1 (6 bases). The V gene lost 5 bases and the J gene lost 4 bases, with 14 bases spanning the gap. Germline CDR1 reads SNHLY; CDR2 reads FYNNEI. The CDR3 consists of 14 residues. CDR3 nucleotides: TGTGCCAGCAGTACGACCTCAGGGGTCACTGAAGCTTTCTTT. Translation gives CASSTTSGVTEAFF.

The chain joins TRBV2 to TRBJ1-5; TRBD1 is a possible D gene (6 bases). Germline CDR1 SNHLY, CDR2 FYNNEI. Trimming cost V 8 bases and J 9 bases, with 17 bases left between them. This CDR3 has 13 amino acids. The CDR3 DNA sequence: TGTGCCAGCCGGGGGGGGCCCAGCGGGCCCCAGCATTTT. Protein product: CASRGGPSGPQHF.

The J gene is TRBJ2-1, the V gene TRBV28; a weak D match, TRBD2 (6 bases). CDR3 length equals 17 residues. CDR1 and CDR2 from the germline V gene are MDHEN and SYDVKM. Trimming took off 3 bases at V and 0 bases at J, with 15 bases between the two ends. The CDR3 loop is CASSFWTAGSSYNEQFF. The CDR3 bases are TGTGCCAGCAGTTTTTGGACGGCGGGGAGCTCCTACAATGAGCAGTTCTTC.

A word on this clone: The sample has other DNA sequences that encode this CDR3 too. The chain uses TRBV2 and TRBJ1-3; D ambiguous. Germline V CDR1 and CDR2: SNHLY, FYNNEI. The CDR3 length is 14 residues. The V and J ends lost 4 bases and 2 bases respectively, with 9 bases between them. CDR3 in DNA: TGTGCCAGCAGTGGTGAAGGAGCTGGAAACACCATATATTTT. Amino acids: CASSGEGAGNTIYF.

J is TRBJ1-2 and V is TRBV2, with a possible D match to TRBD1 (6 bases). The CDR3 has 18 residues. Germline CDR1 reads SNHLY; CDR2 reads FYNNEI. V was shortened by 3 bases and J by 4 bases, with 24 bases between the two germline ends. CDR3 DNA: TGTGCCAGCAGTGACTTAGTTTCAAGCACAGGGACCTTCTATGGCTACACCTTC. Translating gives CASSDLVSSTGTFYGYTF.

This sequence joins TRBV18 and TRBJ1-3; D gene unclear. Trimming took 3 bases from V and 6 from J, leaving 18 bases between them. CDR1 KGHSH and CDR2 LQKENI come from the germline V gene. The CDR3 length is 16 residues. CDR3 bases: TGTGCCAGCTCACCCACAGCGGTTGATTGGCAAAACACCATATATTTT. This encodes CASSPTAVDWQNTIYF.

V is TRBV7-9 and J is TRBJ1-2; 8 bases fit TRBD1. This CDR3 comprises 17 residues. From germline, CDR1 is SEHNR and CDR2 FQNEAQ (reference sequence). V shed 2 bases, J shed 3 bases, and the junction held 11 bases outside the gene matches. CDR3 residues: CASSLPPGQALDYGYTF. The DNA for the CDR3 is TGTGCCAGCAGCTTACCCCCGGGACAGGCTTTGGACTATGGCTACACCTTC.

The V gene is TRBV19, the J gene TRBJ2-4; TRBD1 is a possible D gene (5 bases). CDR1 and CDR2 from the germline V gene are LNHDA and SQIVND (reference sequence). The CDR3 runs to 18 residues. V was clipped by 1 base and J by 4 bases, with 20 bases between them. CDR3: CASSIATWAGFGKNIQYF. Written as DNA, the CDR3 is TGTGCCAGTAGTATAGCGACTTGGGCAGGGTTTGGGAAAAACATTCAGTACTTC.

The CDR3 sequence: CASSFVSGGAYEQYF. CDR3 sequence (DNA): TGTGCCAGCAGCTTCGTTAGCGGGGGGGCCTACGAGCAGTACTTC. The gene calls are TRBV7-9 and TRBJ2-7, with 11 bases that match TRBD2. CDR1 SEHNR and CDR2 FQNEAQ come from the germline V gene (reference sequence). This CDR3 is built from 15 residues. Unmatched junction bases numbered 3, after V lost 3 bases and J lost 2 bases.

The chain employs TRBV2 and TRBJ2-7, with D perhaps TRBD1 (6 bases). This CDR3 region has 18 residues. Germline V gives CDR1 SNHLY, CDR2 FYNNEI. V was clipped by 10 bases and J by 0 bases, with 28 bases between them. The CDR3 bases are TGTGCCATTATCAACAGGGTGCAACTTATAGACATCTCCTACGAGCAGTACTTC. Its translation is CAIINRVQLIDISYEQYF.